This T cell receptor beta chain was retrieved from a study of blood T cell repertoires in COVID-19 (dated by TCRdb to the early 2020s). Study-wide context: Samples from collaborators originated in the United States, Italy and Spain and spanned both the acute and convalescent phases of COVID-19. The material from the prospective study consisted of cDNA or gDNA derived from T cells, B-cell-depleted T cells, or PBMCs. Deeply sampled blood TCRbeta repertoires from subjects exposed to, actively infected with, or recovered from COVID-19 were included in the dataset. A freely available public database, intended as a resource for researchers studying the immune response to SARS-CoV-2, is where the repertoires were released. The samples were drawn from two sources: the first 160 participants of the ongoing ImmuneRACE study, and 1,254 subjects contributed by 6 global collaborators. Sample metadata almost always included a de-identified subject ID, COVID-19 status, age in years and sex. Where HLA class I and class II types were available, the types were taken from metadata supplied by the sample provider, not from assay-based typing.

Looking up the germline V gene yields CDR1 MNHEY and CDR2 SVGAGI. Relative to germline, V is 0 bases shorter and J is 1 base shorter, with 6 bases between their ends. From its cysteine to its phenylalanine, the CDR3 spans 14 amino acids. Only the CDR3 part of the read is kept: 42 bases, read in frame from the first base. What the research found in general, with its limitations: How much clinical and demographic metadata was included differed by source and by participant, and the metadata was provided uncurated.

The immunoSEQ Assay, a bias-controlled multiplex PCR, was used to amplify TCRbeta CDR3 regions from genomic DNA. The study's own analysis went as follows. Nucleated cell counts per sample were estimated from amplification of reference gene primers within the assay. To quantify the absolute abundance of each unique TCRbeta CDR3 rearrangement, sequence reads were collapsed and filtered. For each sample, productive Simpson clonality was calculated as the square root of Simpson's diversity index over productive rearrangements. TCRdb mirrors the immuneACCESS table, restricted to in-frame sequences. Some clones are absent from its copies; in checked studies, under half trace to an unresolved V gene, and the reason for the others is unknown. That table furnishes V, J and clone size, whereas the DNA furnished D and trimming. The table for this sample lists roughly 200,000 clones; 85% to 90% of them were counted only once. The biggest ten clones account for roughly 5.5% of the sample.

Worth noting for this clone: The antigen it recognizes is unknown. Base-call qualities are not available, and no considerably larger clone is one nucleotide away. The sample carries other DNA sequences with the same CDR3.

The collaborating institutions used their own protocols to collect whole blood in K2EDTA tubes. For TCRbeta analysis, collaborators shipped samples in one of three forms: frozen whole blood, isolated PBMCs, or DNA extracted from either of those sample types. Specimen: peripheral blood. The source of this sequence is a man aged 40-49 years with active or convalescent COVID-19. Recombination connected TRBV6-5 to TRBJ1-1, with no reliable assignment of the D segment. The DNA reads TGTGCCAGCAGTTACTCCGCAGGGAACACTGAAGCTTTCTTT. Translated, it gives CASSYSAGNTEAFF.